The sequence of this T cell receptor beta chain was determined in a study of early T cells in non-severe SARS-CoV-2 infection. Overall study context: The input, bulk RNA from unsorted whole blood, was sequenced, and chains were unpaired.

There are 16 residues in the CDR3. Trimming removed 3 bases at V and 2 bases at J, with 17 bases between. The germline CDR1 and CDR2 sequences are SNHLY and FYNNEI. Unique molecular identifier tags were affixed to discrete cDNA molecules. Via MiXCR, TCRdb re-called the 5' RACE reads, giving one row per CDR3 protein. The sample has about 67,000 distinct CDR3 sequences; around 10% are singletons. This clonotype was seen ten or more times. The chain recombines TRBV2 with TRBJ2-7, with a possible D match to TRBD1 (6 bases). This clonotype was sampled from an adult who was a healthcare worker with PCR-confirmed SARS-CoV-2 infection or an uninfected control (not recorded which). The sample taken for sequencing was whole blood. CDR3 in amino acids: CASSDPQGPPPYEQYF. The CDR3 bases are TGTGCCAGCAGTGACCCGCAGGGGCCCCCCCCCTACGAGCAGTACTTC.